A single sample gave rise to the 26 T cell receptor beta chains below, sequenced in a study of Ad26.COV2.S vaccination and SARS-CoV-2 variants. Specified treatment: some 20 received Ad26.COV2.S at low or high dose, single or two shots; 5 received placebo; per-sample allocation not given. Day 63 after the first injection of vaccine or placebo was the sampling time. TCRdb keeps only in-frame clones here, not all; method: immunoSEQ multiplex PCR. Found here are hundreds of thousands of clones, approximately 89% of them singletons; the top ten hold around 2.5%. The input for sequencing was peripheral blood, taken in a trial of Ad26.COV2.S vaccine versus placebo. The origin of the receptors is a person between 18 and 59 years old who received the Ad26.COV2.S COVID-19 vaccine or a placebo.

The V and J genes are TRBV14 and TRBJ2-6, with 10 bases lining up with TRBD2. The CDR3 is made up of 16 amino acids. V shed 10 bases and J 2 bases; nucleotides not matched to a gene: 8. The germline gives CDR1 SGHDN, CDR2 FVKESK. The CDR3 is CATRAGGTAGANVLTF. In nucleotides, the CDR3 is TGTGCCACCCGAGCGGGGGGGACGGCTGGGGCCAACGTCCTGACTTTC.

This chain connects TRBV2 to TRBJ2-7; maybe TRBD2 (5 bases). The CDR3 totals 13 residues. Germline CDR1 SNHLY, CDR2 FYNNEI. V was shortened by 3 bases and J by 3 bases, with 9 bases between the two germline ends. The CDR3 bases are TGTGCCAGCAGTGAGTCCGGGAACTACGAGCAGTACTTC. Translation: CASSESGNYEQYF.

The chain recombines TRBV7-8 with TRBJ2-5; the D is unclear. This CDR3 is built from 12 residues. With 5 bases removed from V and 6 bases from J, the gap between germline ends came to 10 bases. Germline assignment: CDR1 SGHVS and CDR2 FQNEAQ. CDR3 amino acids: CASSPLGKTQYF. The CDR3 bases are TGTGCCAGCAGCCCCCTGGGGAAGACCCAGTACTTC.

V is TRBV7-9 and J is TRBJ2-1; D not resolved. Trimming shortened V by 5 bases and J by 5 bases, and 7 bases separated the two germline ends. The CDR3 is 12 residues long. The germline CDR1 and CDR2 sequences are SEHNR and FQNEAQ (reference sequence). CDR3 sequence (DNA): TGTGCCAGCAGCGTGAATCACAATGAGCAGTTCTTC. Translating gives CASSVNHNEQFF.

This sequence joins TRBV5-1 and TRBJ1-2, with a weak D call TRBD1 (6 bases). Trimming removed 2 bases from V and 2 bases from J, with 10 bases in between. Germline CDR1 reads SGHRS; CDR2 reads YFSETQ. This CDR3 spans 14 amino acids. The CDR3 DNA follows: TGCGCCAGCAGCTTTGGCAGGGGAAACTATGGCTACACCTTC. Translated, it gives CASSFGRGNYGYTF.

The chain has TRBV3-1 (or the pseudogene TRBV3-2) and TRBJ2-7, with 12 bases that match TRBD2. The CDR3 runs to 14 residues. Germline V gives CDR1 LGHDT, CDR2 YNNKEL (reference sequence). V trimming: 1 base; J trimming: 7 bases; junction bases outside the gene matches: 2. CDR3 sequence reads: CASSQALAGGEQYF. The CDR3 coding sequence is TGTGCCAGCAGCCAAGCTCTAGCGGGGGGGGAGCAGTACTTC.

Of note for this clone: Other nucleotide sequences from this sample produce the same CDR3. V gene TRBV5-1 combines with J gene TRBJ1-2, with TRBD1 identical over 7 bases. Germline values: CDR1 SGHRS, CDR2 YFSETQ. The CDR3 totals 13 residues. The V and J ends lost 5 bases and 2 bases, in that order; junction bases with no gene match: 3. CDR3 residues: CASRETGNYGYTF. The DNA of the CDR3 is TGCGCCAGCAGGGAGACAGGGAACTATGGCTACACCTTC.

This clone was detected only a few times. V usage is TRBV7-8 and J usage is TRBJ1-2, with D tentatively TRBD1 (5 bases). The CDR3 has 14 residues. Trimming cost V 1 base and J 3 bases, with 9 bases left between them. Looked up from germline, CDR1 is SGHVS and CDR2 is FQNEAQ. The CDR3 DNA reads as TGTGCCAGCAGCTTAGGAGCAGGGTACTATGGCTACACCTTC. Its protein product is CASSLGAGYYGYTF. Full variable domain (missing parts from reference TRBV7-8 and TRBJ1-2): GAGVSQSPRYKVAKRGQDVALRCDPISGHVSLFWYQQALGQGPEFLTYFQNEAQLDKSGLPSDRFFAERPEGSVSTLKIQRTQQEDSAVYLCASSLGAGYYGYTFGSGTRLTVV.

V is TRBV7-2 and J is TRBJ1-1, with D possibly being TRBD1 (5 bases). This CDR3 is built from 13 residues. Germline V CDR1 and CDR2: SGHTA, FQGNSA. V was cut by 5 bases and J by 4 bases, with 11 bases left in between. DNA for the CDR3: TGTGCCAGCAGCAATACAGGCATCACTGAAGCTTTCTTT. Protein sequence: CASSNTGITEAFF.

This sequence joins TRBV11-2 and TRBJ2-5; 9 bases map to TRBD2. CDR1 and CDR2 from the germline V gene are SGHAT and FQNNGV. This CDR3 contains 16 residues. Trimming at V came to 5 bases and at J to 1 base, leaving 8 bases not matched to a gene. In nucleotides, the CDR3 is TGTGCCAGCAGCCGCTACTCTAGCGGGGCCCAAGAGACCCAGTACTTC. Translation gives CASSRYSSGAQETQYF.

The V gene is TRBV18, the J gene TRBJ2-1, with D perhaps matching TRBD2 (5 bases). The CDR3 consists of 14 residues. Germline assignment: CDR1 KGHSH and CDR2 LQKENI. With 0 bases removed from V and 10 bases from J, the gap between germline ends came to 13 bases. The DNA of the CDR3 is TGTGCCAGCTCACCACCCTCACGGTCGGGAGAGCAGTTCTTC. It is translated as CASSPPSRSGEQFF.

The V call is TRBV2, the J call TRBJ1-2; no firm D call. This CDR3 has 13 residues. Between the trimmed V and J ends, which lost 7 bases and 5 bases, there was a span of 14 bases. Germline values: CDR1 SNHLY, CDR2 FYNNEI. CDR3 region: CASNGEGLYGYTF. DNA of the CDR3: TGTGCCAGCAACGGGGAGGGCCTATATGGCTACACCTTC.

J is TRBJ2-5 and V is TRBV28; TRBD1 matches at 12 bases. J gave up 5 bases and V 5 bases, and 9 bases lay outside the gene matches. Germline CDR1 is MDHEN and CDR2 is SYDVKM. The CDR3 is made up of 16 amino acids. CDR3 sequence reads: CASSLPGQGAWETQYF. CDR3 DNA sequence: TGTGCCAGCAGTCTGCCGGGACAGGGGGCGTGGGAGACCCAGTACTTC.

A single count supports this clone. V is TRBV19 and J is TRBJ1-1; 9 nucleotides agree with TRBD1. J gave up 4 bases and V 4 bases, and 13 bases lay outside the gene matches. The CDR3 spans 17 residues. Per the germline V gene, CDR1 is LNHDA and CDR2 is SQIVND (reference sequence). The CDR3 sequence is CASSTGVYRGRFTEAFF. The CDR3 coding sequence is TGTGCCAGTAGTACGGGGGTCTACAGGGGGCGTTTCACTGAAGCTTTCTTT.

This chain links TRBV7-3 with TRBJ1-2, with D possibly matching TRBD1 (6 bases). Trimming took 5 bases from V and 1 from J, leaving 8 bases between them. The CDR3 loop spans 13 amino acids. Germline V CDR1 and CDR2: SGHTA, FQGTGA. The DNA of the CDR3 is TGTGCCAGCAGCCAGGACAGTAACTATGGCTACACCTTC. Its translation: CASSQDSNYGYTF.

With respect to this clone: Other DNA sequences within the sample encode an identical CDR3. This chain links TRBV10-3 with TRBJ1-1; TRBD1 agrees at 7 bases. This CDR3 region has 18 residues. The V segment lost 3 bases and the J segment 0 bases; nucleotides outside the gene matches: 13. Germline V gene sequence: CDR1 ENHRY, CDR2 SYGVKD. In DNA form, the CDR3 reads TGTGCCATCAGTGACCAGACAGGGCCCACAGACTTGAACACTGAAGCTTTCTTT. It codes for CAISDQTGPTDLNTEAFF.

J is TRBJ1-4 and V is TRBV30; D possibly corresponds to TRBD1 (5 bases). V was pared by 3 bases and J by 8 bases, with 7 bases between. This CDR3 comprises 11 residues. Germline CDR1 GTSNPN, CDR2 SVGIG (reference sequence). CDR3 residues: CAWRRGEKLFF. The CDR3 DNA sequence: TGTGCCTGGAGGCGGGGGGAAAAACTGTTTTTT. The whole variable domain, remainder taken from reference TRBV30 and TRBJ1-4, is SQTIHQWPATLVQPVGSPLSLECTVEGTSNPNLYWYRQAAGRGLQLLFYSVGIGQISSEVPQNLSASRPQDRQFILSSKKLLLSDSGFYLCAWRRGEKLFFGSGTQLSVL.

The J gene is TRBJ1-2, the V gene TRBV11-2; a weak D match, TRBD1 (6 bases). The length of the CDR3 is 14 residues. The germline gives CDR1 SGHAT, CDR2 FQNNGV. Deletions cut 3 bases from V and 4 bases from J, with 12 bases between. CDR3 protein: CASSLRGGPYGYTF. Written as DNA, the CDR3 is TGTGCCAGCAGCTTGCGGGGGGGCCCCTATGGCTACACCTTC.

The chain recombines TRBV2 with TRBJ1-5; 9 nucleotides match TRBD1. Germline V gives CDR1 SNHLY, CDR2 FYNNEI. The CDR3 consists of 14 residues. Losses at the gene ends were 5 bases for V and 5 bases for J; bases not matched to a gene: 4. The CDR3: CASSFGTGYQPQHF. The DNA of the CDR3 is TGTGCCAGCAGTTTCGGGACAGGGTATCAGCCCCAGCATTTT.

This clone was picked up one time. The rearrangement links TRBV15 to TRBJ1-2, with 12 nucleotides matching TRBD1. CDR3 length equals 14 residues. Germline trimming cut 5 bases from V and 4 bases from J; bases unmatched to any gene: 2. Germline CDR1 and CDR2: LNHNV and YYDKDF (reference sequence). The CDR3 coding sequence is TGTGCCACCAGCGGGACAGGGGGCGCCTATGGCTACACCTTC. It is translated as CATSGTGGAYGYTF.

J is TRBJ2-3 and V is TRBV5-8, with 7 positions matching TRBD1. With 0 bases clipped from V and 3 bases from J, the junction kept 4 bases outside the gene matches. The CDR3 sequence is 15 residues long. CDR1 is SGHTS and CDR2 is YDEGEE in the germline V gene. CDR3 nucleotides: TGTGCCAGCAGCTTGGGAGACAGGGTAACAGATACGCAGTATTTT. It yields the protein CASSLGDRVTDTQYF.

This chain connects TRBV7-2 to TRBJ1-1; D call uncertain. The CDR3 consists of 13 residues. V was trimmed by 1 base and J by 4 bases, leaving 7 bases between them. The germline CDR1 and CDR2 sequences are SGHTA and FQGNSA. The CDR3 spells CASSLVKSTEAFF. The CDR3 DNA reads TGTGCCAGCAGCTTAGTAAAGTCCACTGAAGCTTTCTTT. Supplemented by reference TRBV7-2 and TRBJ1-1, the full variable domain reads GAGVSQSPSNKVTEKGKDVELRCDPISGHTALYWYRQSLGQGLEFLIYFQGNSAPDKSGLPSDRFSAERTGGSVSTLTIQRTQQEDSAVYLCASSLVKSTEAFFGQGTRLTVV.

CDR3 bases: TGTGCCAGCAGCTTAGACAGCCGAGATACGCAGTATTTT. Protein sequence: CASSLDSRDTQYF. The V call is TRBV7-3, the J call TRBJ2-3, with a tentative D call TRBD1 (5 bases). Germline V gene sequence: CDR1 SGHTA, CDR2 FQGTGA. This CDR3 comprises 13 residues. V lost 2 bases and J lost 5, with 8 bases in between.

V is TRBV5-6 and J is TRBJ1-2; tentative D call: TRBD1 (5 bases). The CDR3 sequence is 16 residues long. With 3 bases removed from V and 3 bases from J, the gap between germline ends came to 18 bases. CDR1 is SGHDT, CDR2 YYEEEE, per germline. The CDR3 region is CASSYVRGVEDYGYTF. CDR3 nucleotide sequence: TGTGCCAGCAGCTACGTACGGGGGGTTGAAGACTATGGCTACACCTTC.

The J gene is TRBJ1-5, the V gene TRBV2; weak D call: TRBD1 (5 bases). Deletions cut 1 base from V and 3 bases from J, with 7 bases between. From germline, CDR1 is SNHLY and CDR2 FYNNEI. The CDR3 runs to 14 residues. CDR3 region: CASSEEGNNQPQHF. The CDR3 nucleotides are TGTGCCAGCAGTGAAGAGGGGAACAATCAGCCCCAGCATTTT.

CDR3 bases: TGTGCCAGTAAGGAGGTAGGGAACACTGAAGCTTTCTTT. It translates to CASKEVGNTEAFF. V is TRBV19 and J is TRBJ1-1; D is undetermined. Deletions cut 7 bases from V and 1 base from J, with 10 bases between. CDR1 is LNHDA and CDR2 is SQIVND in the germline V gene (reference sequence). CDR3 size: 13 residues.